Each of the 9 T cell receptor beta chains below was sequenced from the same sample in a study of early T cells in non-severe SARS-CoV-2 infection. TCRdb reprocessed the 5' RACE reads via MiXCR and lists one record per CDR3 protein. The data hold under 45,000 distinct CDR3 sequences, with roughly 5.4% observed a single time. Sequencing was performed on whole blood, taken at baseline. Receptors were obtained from an adult who was a healthcare worker with PCR-confirmed SARS-CoV-2 infection or an uninfected control (not recorded which).

In this sample, this clonotype turned up a few times. The chain uses TRBV6-5 and TRBJ1-1; D is ambiguous. This CDR3 is 11 amino acids long. CDR1 is MNHEY and CDR2 is SVGAGI in the germline V gene. The germline V and J ends were trimmed by 5 bases and 5 bases, with 6 bases remaining between them. DNA of the CDR3: TGTGCCAGCAGTAGAGAGACTGAAGCTTTCTTT. This sequence encodes CASSRETEAFF.

This clonotype showed up many times. The chain recombines TRBV28 with TRBJ1-1, with a weak D call TRBD1 (5 bases). V lost 6 bases and J 4 bases, leaving 12 bases between the germline ends. The CDR3 has 13 residues. CDR1 MDHEN and CDR2 SYDVKM come from the germline V gene. The DNA for the CDR3 is TGTGCCAGCAGAACGAGGGGAAGCACTGAAGCTTTCTTT. Protein sequence: CASRTRGSTEAFF.

This clonotype was counted many times. V is TRBV20-1 and J is TRBJ2-1; no reliable D call. The CDR3 has 12 residues. Per the germline V gene, CDR1 is DFQATT and CDR2 is SNEGSKA (reference sequence). Deletions cut 0 bases from V and 7 bases from J, with 7 bases between. CDR3 sequence (DNA): TGCAGTGCTAGAGATTGGTCTAATGAGCAGTTCTTC. It yields the protein CSARDWSNEQFF.

This clonotype was detected ten times or more. This chain links TRBV6-5 with TRBJ2-1; 9 nucleotides agree with TRBD2. CDR1 MNHEY and CDR2 SVGAGI come from the germline V gene. CDR3 length: 16 amino acids. V shed 5 bases and J 0 bases; nucleotides not matched to a gene: 5. This chain's CDR3 is CASSEAGGSSYNEQFF. The CDR3, as DNA: TGTGCCAGCAGTGAGGCGGGAGGGAGCTCCTACAATGAGCAGTTCTTC.

By proportion, this clonotype is medium-sized. This CDR3 is CASSQGSRRYNEQFF. CDR3 sequence (DNA): TGTGCCAGCAGCCAAGGGTCACGACGCTACAATGAGCAGTTCTTC. The chain recombines TRBV14 with TRBJ2-1, with D unresolved. The CDR3 contains 15 residues. V was trimmed by 1 base and J by 3 bases, leaving 10 bases between them. Per germline, CDR1 SGHDN and CDR2 FVKESK.

This clonotype was counted many times. V usage is TRBV27 and J usage is TRBJ2-6; D gene uncertain. The germline V gene has CDR1 MNHEY and CDR2 SMNVEV (reference sequence). This CDR3 has 15 residues. V lost 5 bases and J 0 bases, leaving 8 bases between the germline ends. Here the CDR3 reads CASSQRSSGANVLTF. The CDR3 coding sequence is TGTGCCAGCAGTCAACGGAGCTCTGGGGCCAACGTCCTGACTTTC.

This clonotype was counted many times. This sequence joins TRBV6-2 or TRBV6-3 and TRBJ2-1, with D tentatively TRBD2 (5 bases). The CDR3 runs to 14 residues. Between the trimmed V and J ends, which lost 3 bases and 5 bases, there was a span of 11 bases. CDR1 is MNHEY, CDR2 SVGEGT, per germline. The CDR3 sequence is CASSYFSANNEQFF. The CDR3 DNA reads as TGTGCCAGCAGTTATTTTAGCGCAAACAATGAGCAGTTCTTC.

J is TRBJ2-1 and V is TRBV7-9; TRBD1 agrees at 7 bases. The trim removed 5 bases at V and 8 bases at J, leaving 6 bases unmatched. The CDR3 totals 13 residues. Looked up from germline, CDR1 is SEHNR and CDR2 is FQNEAQ (reference sequence). CDR3: CASSQGENDEQFF. The CDR3 bases are TGTGCCAGCAGCCAGGGGGAGAACGATGAGCAGTTCTTC.

This chain's CDR3 is CASSTNRGSEQYF. The CDR3 bases are TGTGCCAGCAGTACGAACAGAGGGAGCGAGCAGTACTTC. V and J are TRBV7-3 and TRBJ2-7; D perhaps matches TRBD2 (5 bases). V was cut by 6 bases and J by 6 bases, with 15 bases left in between. Germline V gene data show CDR1 as SGHTA and CDR2 as FQGTGA. The CDR3 runs to 13 residues.